Listed here are 16 T cell receptor beta chains from one sample, sequenced in a study of blood T cell repertoires in COVID-19. The method was immunoSEQ multiplex PCR; TCRdb's version includes in-frame clones alone and lacks a portion of them. Found here are 55,000 to 80,000 clones, about nine tenths of them singletons; the top ten hold 5.5% to 6.5%. Sequences were obtained from peripheral blood. The origin of the receptors is a human donor in a cohort sampled during active COVID-19.

In nucleotides, the CDR3 is TGTGCCAGCAGCTCTCAGGGGGGATATTCACCCCTCCACTTT. This translates into CASSSQGGYSPLHF. The rearrangement uses TRBV7-3 and TRBJ1-6, with 7 bases aligning to TRBD1. The V gene end was trimmed by 4 bases and the J gene end by 8 bases; junction bases not matched to a gene: 5. Germline V lookup: CDR1 SGHTA, CDR2 FQGTGA. The CDR3 consists of 14 residues.

The chain employs TRBV30 and TRBJ1-1; perhaps TRBD1 as D (5 bases). CDR1 GTSNPN and CDR2 SVGIG come from the germline V gene (reference sequence). The V and J ends lost 5 bases and 10 bases respectively, with 14 bases between them. The CDR3 is made up of 11 amino acids. CDR3 sequence reads: CAWAGGEIAFF. CDR3 DNA: TGTGCCTGGGCGGGGGGGGAAATAGCTTTCTTT.

The rearrangement joins TRBV3-1 (or the pseudogene TRBV3-2) to TRBJ1-5; D ambiguous. V was cut by 4 bases and J by 9 bases, with 10 bases left in between. The CDR3 extends over 12 amino acids. Germline CDR1 and CDR2: LGHDT and YNNKEL (reference sequence). The DNA of the CDR3 is TGTGCCAGCAGCCTTATCGGCGGGCCCCAGCATTTT. This codes for CASSLIGGPQHF.

The chain carries TRBV6-5 and TRBJ2-3; TRBD1 aligns across 8 bases. The CDR3 spans 14 residues. Trimming cost V 5 bases and J 4 bases; bases outside gene matches: 5. The V gene's germline CDR1 is MNHEY and CDR2 SVGAGI. The CDR3 sequence: CASSPDRAADTQYF. The CDR3 DNA is TGTGCCAGCAGTCCGGACAGGGCGGCAGATACGCAGTATTTT.

CDR3 residues: CASSQDLVAGGADTQYF. The CDR3 DNA sequence: TGTGCCAGCAGCCAAGATCTTGTAGCGGGGGGAGCAGATACGCAGTATTTT. The genes are TRBV3-1 (or the pseudogene TRBV3-2) and TRBJ2-3, with TRBD2 matching 10 bases. Germline lookup yields CDR1 LGHDT and CDR2 YNNKEL (reference sequence). This CDR3 comprises 17 residues. Trimming at V came to 0 bases and at J to 4 bases, leaving 7 bases not matched to a gene.

The chain has TRBV10-1 and TRBJ2-3, with D possibly TRBD2 on 5 matching bases. This CDR3 is 17 amino acids long. V was cut by 10 bases and J by 0 bases, with 23 bases left in between. Germline V gives CDR1 WNHNN, CDR2 SYGVQD (reference sequence). CDR3 bases: TGCGCCATTTGGCGGGCTTTACGCCACGCTAGCACAGATACGCAGTATTTT. As protein: CAIWRALRHASTDTQYF.

The chain employs TRBV3-1 (or the pseudogene TRBV3-2) and TRBJ1-2; D gene unclear. Trimming cost V 2 bases and J 7 bases, with 5 bases left between them. The CDR3 extends over 11 amino acids. Germline V CDR1 and CDR2: LGHDT, YNNKEL (reference sequence). This CDR3 is CASSQTGGYTF. As DNA, the CDR3 is TGTGCCAGCAGCCAAACTGGTGGCTACACCTTC.

The rearrangement joins TRBV3-1 (or the pseudogene TRBV3-2) to TRBJ1-2, with D perhaps TRBD1 (5 bases). Trimming took off 6 bases at V and 9 bases at J, with 14 bases between the two ends. This CDR3 is 12 amino acids long. In germline, CDR1 is LGHDT, CDR2 YNNKEL (reference sequence). This CDR3 reads CASSPDDRSYTF. Written as DNA, the CDR3 is TGTGCCAGCAGTCCCGACGACAGAAGCTACACCTTC.

This rearrangement joins TRBV5-1 to TRBJ2-5; tentative D call: TRBD2 (5 bases). V shed 7 bases and J shed 2 bases, with 15 bases lying between them. Germline V gives CDR1 SGHRS, CDR2 YFSETQ. There are 14 residues in the CDR3. CDR3 DNA: TGCGCCAGCGGCGACTCCCCGGGGCAAGAGACCCAGTACTTC. Translation: CASGDSPGQETQYF.

The rearrangement uses TRBV5-1 and TRBJ1-2, with D possibly TRBD1 on 5 matching bases. From germline, CDR1 is SGHRS and CDR2 YFSETQ. The CDR3 runs 14 residues. Trimming pared 1 base from V and 2 bases from J, leaving 9 bases between. CDR3 protein: CASSLTRENYGYTF. CDR3 DNA sequence: TGCGCCAGCAGCTTGACCAGGGAAAACTATGGCTACACCTTC.

This clone was seen only once. Here the CDR3 reads CASSFGGNWGISSYNEQFF. The CDR3, as DNA: TGTGCCAGCAGCTTCGGCGGGAATTGGGGGATAAGCTCCTACAATGAGCAGTTCTTC. The V gene is TRBV11-2, the J gene TRBJ2-1; TRBD2 might be the D (6 bases). This CDR3 region has 19 residues. Trimming stripped 3 bases from V and 0 bases from J, with 21 bases between. The germline CDR1 and CDR2 sequences are SGHAT and FQNNGV.

The chain has TRBV11-2 and TRBJ1-1, with D unresolved. V was pared by 0 bases and J by 2 bases, with 7 bases between. The germline V gene has CDR1 SGHAT and CDR2 FQNNGV. The CDR3 runs 14 residues. This CDR3 reads CASSLDQINTEAFF. In DNA form, the CDR3 reads TGTGCCAGCAGCTTAGATCAAATTAACACTGAAGCTTTCTTT. Drawing the rest from reference TRBV11-2 and TRBJ1-1, the complete variable domain is EAGVAQSPRYKIIEKRQSVAFWCNPISGHATLYWYQQILGQGPKLLIQFQNNGVVDDSQLPKDRFSAERLKGVDSTLKIQPAKLEDSAVYLCASSLDQINTEAFFGQGTRLTVV.

The V call is TRBV19, the J call TRBJ2-5; D possibly corresponds to TRBD2 (7 bases). CDR1 is LNHDA and CDR2 is SQIVND in the germline V gene (reference sequence). The length of the CDR3 is 14 residues. V lost 9 bases to trimming and J lost 4 bases, with 18 bases between them. The CDR3 region has the DNA TGTGCCAGCGGGGGGCAGGGTGAGCGAGAGACCCAGTACTTC. It specifies CASGGQGERETQYF.

This chain connects TRBV30 to TRBJ2-1, with TRBD2 identical over 14 bases. After removal of 1 base from V and 7 bases from J, the junction contained 3 bases not matched to a gene. Germline lookup yields CDR1 GTSNPN and CDR2 SVGIG (reference sequence). This CDR3 has 15 amino acids. CDR3 protein: CAWSGGTSGSNEQFF. DNA for the CDR3: TGTGCCTGGAGTGGTGGGACTAGCGGGAGTAATGAGCAGTTCTTC.

The rearrangement joins TRBV9 to TRBJ1-2; D gene ambiguous. This CDR3 spans 14 amino acids. V lost 2 bases and J lost 7, with 15 bases in between. The germline V gene has CDR1 SGDLS and CDR2 YYNGEE. In nucleotides, the CDR3 is TGTGCCAGCAGCGTCGGCCTCGCGGTCGGTGGCTACACCTTC. Its translation is CASSVGLAVGGYTF.

V gene TRBV11-2 combines with J gene TRBJ2-7; D is possibly TRBD1 (6 bases). Germline-derived CDR1 and CDR2 are SGHAT and FQNNGV. The CDR3 is 12 amino acids. V was trimmed by 5 bases and J by 7 bases, leaving 12 bases between them. CDR3 sequence (DNA): TGTGCCAGCAGCCTGGGGGCCTCGGAGCAGTACTTC. Translating gives CASSLGASEQYF.